The 14 T cell receptor beta chains given below trace back to one sample, sequenced in a study of cytomegalovirus exposure and HLA in healthy donors. Clones were sequenced by immunoSEQ multiplex PCR, and TCRdb holds only the in-frame ones, with some missing. The sample lists roughly 120,000 clones, around 94% occurring once. Sequences were obtained from PBMCs. These receptors were taken from a woman under 30 in good health and CMV-seronegative.

V and J are TRBV15 and TRBJ1-5; 8 bases are shared with TRBD1. Germline V gene data show CDR1 as LNHNV and CDR2 as YYDKDF (reference sequence). This CDR3 region has 19 residues. V shed 3 bases, J shed 5 bases, and the junction held 18 bases outside the gene matches. The CDR3 spells CATSSEGQGPFRYHQPQHF. The CDR3 DNA reads as TGTGCCACCAGCAGCGAAGGACAGGGCCCTTTCCGTTACCATCAGCCCCAGCATTTT.

The rearrangement uses TRBV2 and TRBJ2-1, with 8 bases fitting TRBD1. Losses at the gene ends were 11 bases for V and 5 bases for J; bases not matched to a gene: 11. The V gene's germline CDR1 is SNHLY and CDR2 FYNNEI. This CDR3 has 14 residues. The chain's CDR3 is CAVTGKQGDNEQFF. DNA for the CDR3: TGTGCCGTAACGGGGAAACAGGGGGACAATGAGCAGTTCTTC.

The CDR3 DNA reads TGCGCCAGCAGCTTGGTACGGGACTATGGCTACACCTTC. It yields the protein CASSLVRDYGYTF. The rearrangement uses TRBV5-1 and TRBJ1-2; D is ambiguous. Per the germline V gene, CDR1 is SGHRS and CDR2 is YFSETQ. V lost 0 bases and J lost 3, with 6 bases in between. The CDR3 is 13 residues long.

This sequence joins TRBV6-5 and TRBJ2-6; a possible D gene is TRBD1 (6 bases). The germline V and J ends were trimmed by 4 bases and 0 bases, with 10 bases remaining between them. The germline V gene encodes CDR1 MNHEY and CDR2 SVGAGI. This CDR3 has 16 amino acids. CDR3 nucleotide sequence: TGTGCCAGCAGTTTTCAGGGGAGCTCTGGGGCCAACGTCCTGACTTTC. It translates to CASSFQGSSGANVLTF.

The chain couples TRBV6-1 to TRBJ1-2, with 9 bases identical to TRBD1. V lost 4 bases and J lost 4; bases outside the gene matches: 4. Germline V CDR1 and CDR2: MNHNS, SASEGT. The CDR3 loop spans 14 amino acids. The CDR3 spells CASSAGQGRYGYTF. CDR3 nucleotide sequence: TGTGCCAGCAGTGCAGGACAGGGGCGCTATGGCTACACCTTC.

The V and J genes are TRBV7-9 and TRBJ2-3, with D perhaps matching TRBD2 (6 bases). CDR1 SEHNR and CDR2 FQNEAQ come from the germline V gene (reference sequence). V lost 4 bases and J lost 7, with 18 bases in between. The length of the CDR3 is 15 residues. The CDR3 DNA reads as TGTGCCAGCAGCTCTAATCCGCGCGGGGAGAATACGCAGTATTTT. Encoded protein: CASSSNPRGENTQYF.

The rearrangement joins TRBV5-1 to TRBJ2-2; 7 bases are a match to TRBD2. The CDR3 consists of 14 residues. The germline CDR1 and CDR2 sequences are SGHRS and YFSETQ. V lost 6 bases and J lost 7; bases outside the gene matches: 9. The CDR3 sequence is CASTPLASHGELFF. For the CDR3, the DNA is TGCGCCAGCACCCCACTAGCGAGCCACGGGGAGCTGTTTTTT.

This clone came up once. The chain recombines TRBV5-4 with TRBJ2-2, with 16 bases fitting TRBD2. The trim removed 4 bases at V and 8 bases at J, leaving 8 bases unmatched. Germline V gene data show CDR1 as SGHNT and CDR2 as YYREEE (reference sequence). The CDR3 sequence is 17 residues long. CDR3 in DNA: TGTGCCAGCAGCGACTGGGGGACTAGCGGGAGGGTTGGGGAGCTGTTTTTT. This encodes CASSDWGTSGRVGELFF.

The chain joins TRBV7-2 to TRBJ1-1, with D uncertain. Germline CDR1 is SGHTA and CDR2 is FQGNSA. The V end was cut by 2 bases, the J end by 1 base, with 8 bases between. CDR3 length: 14 residues. The CDR3 spells CASSLPRGNTEAFF. In DNA form, the CDR3 reads TGTGCCAGCAGCTTACCTAGAGGGAACACTGAAGCTTTCTTT.

The chain recombines TRBV4-2 with TRBJ2-2; TRBD1 matches at 7 bases. Germline loops: CDR1 LGHNA, CDR2 YNFKEQ. The CDR3 sequence is 15 residues long. V shed 2 bases, J shed 6 bases, and the junction held 6 bases outside the gene matches. CDR3 region: CASSQRQGGAGELFF. CDR3 DNA sequence: TGTGCCAGCAGCCAAAGACAGGGTGGGGCCGGGGAGCTGTTTTTT.

The genes are TRBV28 and TRBJ2-7; 13 positions agree with TRBD2. V shed 5 bases, J shed 6 bases, and the junction held 16 bases outside the gene matches. Germline V gene sequence: CDR1 MDHEN, CDR2 SYDVKM. This CDR3 is 18 amino acids long. CDR3 DNA sequence: TGTGCCAGCAGTGCGTACAGGGGACTAGCGGGGAGGGGGGGCGAGCAGTACTTC. Encoded protein: CASSAYRGLAGRGGEQYF.

This chain uses TRBV5-5 with TRBJ2-2; 8 bases agree with TRBD1. CDR3 size: 18 residues. Germline V gives CDR1 SGHKS, CDR2 YYEKEE (reference sequence). Trimming at V came to 0 bases and at J to 3 bases, leaving 10 bases not matched to a gene. The CDR3 DNA sequence: TGTGCCAGCAGCTTGGGACAGGGGTCACTACTGTACACCGGGGAGCTGTTTTTT. Its protein product is CASSLGQGSLLYTGELFF.

The chain combines TRBV5-1 with TRBJ1-6; 7 bases line up with TRBD1. The CDR3 length is 14 residues. CDR1 SGHRS and CDR2 YFSETQ come from the germline V gene. V dropped 4 bases and J dropped 7; count of bases not matched to a gene: 5. The CDR3 DNA reads TGCGCCAGCAGCCTAGACAGGGTGAATTCACCCCTCCACTTT. It yields the protein CASSLDRVNSPLHF.

The rearrangement joins TRBV29-1 to TRBJ1-1, with 9 bases fitting TRBD1. Germline CDR1 and CDR2: SQVTM and ANQGSEA. CDR3 length equals 16 residues. V shed 0 bases and J 3 bases; nucleotides not matched to a gene: 8. The CDR3 here is CSVEDLQGAGDTEAFF. In nucleotides, the CDR3 is TGCAGCGTTGAAGATTTACAGGGGGCGGGGGACACTGAAGCTTTCTTT.